The clone carrying this TCR beta chain has just a few counts. Its antigen is still unknown. Trimming took off 5 bases at V and 8 bases at J, with 9 bases between the two ends. CDR1 is DFQATT, CDR2 SNEGSKA, per germline (reference sequence). The CDR3 has 10 amino acids. This sample was included in a study of blood T cells in healthy people across ages. About the research overall: The template switching approach captured approximately one barcoded beta molecule for every two T cells. Study conclusions and caveats: The CMV status of each donor remained undetermined, and this could have confounded shifts in expanded clonotypes. Roughly linear declines in TCR beta diversity per million T cells occurred with age.

With a J-beta primer mix and a sample-barcoded 5' primer, a second PCR ran about 7 to 12 cycles. TCRdb reprocessed the 5' RACE reads via MiXCR and lists one record per CDR3 protein. This table holds roughly 2 million distinct CDR3 sequences, about 50% found once. The clonotype originates from a middle-aged woman in good health. The sequencing input was blood. This rearrangement joins TRBV20-1 to TRBJ1-2; no clear D gene. CDR3 bases: TGCAGTGCTTTTGGGGAGGGCTACACCTTC. Residues: CSAFGEGYTF.